The present TCR beta chain was sequenced within a study of monozygotic twins with inflammatory bowel disease. Collection of a roughly 2.3 ml blood sample took place per donor. Unfractionated whole blood yielded total RNA, and T cells were not sorted. UMIs containing a 6-nucleotide sample barcode were added via template switching. With the 5' RACE reads reprocessed, TCRdb shows one record per CDR3 protein and no DNA. The ten most abundant clones cover around 2% of a sample with approximately 330,000 distinct CDR3 sequences. For this clonotype: Its antigen remains unknown.

CDR3 length: 14 residues. Germline assignment: CDR1 MNHEY and CDR2 SVGAGI. Broader study findings: With inverse Simpson as the measure, TCRbeta diversity was lower in IBD patients than in healthy co-twins.

What was sequenced was blood. The source is a human donor with ulcerative colitis or Crohn's disease, or a healthy co-twin of an affected twin (not recorded which). The chain combines TRBV6-5 with TRBJ2-5; TCRdb's D call, TRBD2, is unchecked because there is no DNA. CDR3 in amino acids: CASSSRVGGETQYF.